This TCR beta chain was profiled in a study of a mutant IDH1 vaccine in newly diagnosed glioma. Study observations and caveats: Across multiple MHC alleles, 93.3% of patients had vaccine-induced responses.

The time point: week 23, last vaccination. All doses held 300 ug of mutant IDH1 20-mer peptide, with topical imiquimod. Each astrocytoma in the donors was new, WHO grade 3 or 4, IDH1-mutant and ATRX-lost. The CDR3 covers 18 residues. CDR1 is SEHNR, CDR2 FQNEAQ, per germline (reference sequence). The V end lost 5 bases, the J end lost 1 base, and 21 bases lay between the germline ends. A remark on this clone: Its antigen is still unknown.

The protocol was immunoSEQ multiplex PCR, while the TCRdb copy is restricted to in-frame clones and leaves out a portion. The sample includes over 50,000 clones, 84% of them seen just once. Specimen: PBMCs, collected from a glioma patient whose treatment included an IDH1 peptide vaccine. This receptor was obtained from a man between 18 and 29 years old with glioma. This chain links TRBV7-9 with TRBJ1-5, with D perhaps TRBD1 (5 bases). The CDR3 sequence is CASSRLTPEGRSNQPQHF. The CDR3 coding sequence is TGTGCCAGCAGCCGGCTTACTCCGGAGGGGAGAAGCAATCAGCCCCAGCATTTT.